Listed here are 26 T cell receptor beta chains from one sample, sequenced in a study of cytomegalovirus exposure and HLA in healthy donors. The PCR was carried out with 60 Vbeta primers and 13 Jbeta primers. Libraries were prepared by immunoSEQ multiplex PCR; TCRdb keeps only in-frame clonotypes and omits some of them. The sample consists of roughly 130,000 clones, roughly 8.3% of them appearing once. The sequenced sample was PBMCs. These receptors came from a man between 40 and 49 years old in good health and CMV-seronegative.

This clone was found a few times. The chain links TRBV29-1 to TRBJ1-1; TRBD1 might be the D (5 bases). V lost 2 bases and J lost 1, with 5 bases in between. Germline-derived CDR1 and CDR2 are SQVTM and ANQGSEA. This CDR3 is built from 12 residues. Here the CDR3 reads CSVEQGNTEAFF. As DNA, the CDR3 is TGCAGCGTTGAACAGGGGAACACTGAAGCTTTCTTT.

In this sample, this clone turned up a few times. This chain joins TRBV11-2 and TRBJ2-1, with 8 bases fitting TRBD2. This CDR3 comprises 16 residues. Trimming at V came to 0 bases and at J to 3 bases, leaving 4 bases not matched to a gene. Germline loops: CDR1 SGHAT, CDR2 FQNNGV. CDR3 sequence: CASSLDSGGVYNEQFF. The CDR3 DNA reads as TGTGCCAGCAGCTTAGATTCGGGGGGGGTCTACAATGAGCAGTTCTTC.

Concerning this clone itself: The sample holds other DNA sequences that translate to the same CDR3. V gene TRBV5-1 combines with J gene TRBJ2-1; 8 bases match TRBD2. The CDR3 has 15 residues. V lost 0 bases to trimming and J lost 6 bases; unmatched junction nucleotides: 5. Germline V gene data show CDR1 as SGHRS and CDR2 as YFSETQ. CDR3: CASSLDGGGPNEQFF. The CDR3 bases are TGCGCCAGCAGCTTGGACGGGGGGGGCCCCAATGAGCAGTTCTTC.

This clone was detected only a few times. The chain combines TRBV7-8 with TRBJ1-3; 9 bases are shared with TRBD1. CDR1 and CDR2 (germline): SGHVS, FQNEAQ. The V gene end was trimmed by 5 bases and the J gene end by 3 bases; junction bases not matched to a gene: 8. The CDR3 is 16 residues long. The CDR3 nucleotides are TGTGCCAGCAGCATGCAGGACAGGGGTGTTGGAAACACCATATATTTT. Translation: CASSMQDRGVGNTIYF.

This clone has a handful of counts. The chain has TRBV7-9 and TRBJ1-1, with 9 bases that match TRBD1. The ends lost 1 base at V and 11 bases at J; junction bases unmatched: 5. This CDR3 has 13 residues. CDR1 and CDR2 (germline): SEHNR, FQNEAQ (reference sequence). The CDR3 sequence: CASSLVGTGKAFF. CDR3 nucleotide sequence: TGTGCCAGCAGCTTAGTCGGGACAGGGAAGGCTTTCTTT.

The chain employs TRBV5-1 and TRBJ2-5; 8 bases are shared with TRBD1. Germline CDR1 SGHRS, CDR2 YFSETQ. Germline trimming cut 7 bases from V and 1 base from J; bases unmatched to any gene: 6. The CDR3 consists of 14 residues. The DNA for the CDR3 is TGCGCCAGCGGAGGACAGGGACGCCAAGAGACCCAGTACTTC. Translation gives CASGGQGRQETQYF.

For the CDR3, the DNA is TGTGCCAGCACCTCTGGGACTCGCAATCAGCCCCAGCATTTT. It translates to CASTSGTRNQPQHF. V usage is TRBV7-9 and J usage is TRBJ1-5, with D possibly TRBD1 on 5 matching bases. Germline V gene sequence: CDR1 SEHNR, CDR2 FQNEAQ (reference sequence). This CDR3 spans 14 amino acids. V lost 7 bases to trimming and J lost 2 bases, with 12 bases between them.

This chain uses TRBV18 with TRBJ1-2; 9 bases are a match to TRBD1. V gave up 2 bases and J gave up 7 bases; unmatched junction bases: 5. Per germline, CDR1 KGHSH and CDR2 LQKENI. The CDR3 covers 14 residues. The CDR3 DNA sequence: TGTGCCAGCTCACCAGACAGGGGGGGACCTGGCTACACCTTC. Encoded protein: CASSPDRGGPGYTF.

This clone appeared a few times. J is TRBJ2-7 and V is TRBV28; D perhaps matches TRBD1 (6 bases). Germline V gene sequence: CDR1 MDHEN, CDR2 SYDVKM. Trimming took off 9 bases at V and 3 bases at J, with 24 bases between the two ends. The CDR3 consists of 16 residues. The CDR3 is CASSVQGRGAFYEQYF. The CDR3 DNA reads TGTGCCAGTAGCGTACAGGGTCGGGGTGCTTTCTACGAGCAGTACTTC.

This clone was counted between two and nine times. This chain joins TRBV7-8 and TRBJ1-5; D not resolved. Germline loops: CDR1 SGHVS, CDR2 FQNEAQ. V was clipped by 1 base and J by 0 bases, with 10 bases between them. CDR3 length: 16 amino acids. CDR3: CASSLGTHYSNQPQHF. CDR3 in DNA: TGTGCCAGCAGCTTAGGAACACATTATAGCAATCAGCCCCAGCATTTT.

V is TRBV19 and J is TRBJ1-1; TRBD1 is a possible D gene (5 bases). This CDR3 is 13 amino acids long. The V gene's germline CDR1 is LNHDA and CDR2 SQIVND (reference sequence). V gave up 7 bases and J gave up 1 base, with 10 bases separating them. CDR3 amino acids: CASTEQANTEAFF. The CDR3 nucleotides read TGTGCCAGTACGGAACAGGCGAACACTGAAGCTTTCTTT.

With respect to this clone: Compared with germline, one end of the junction differs, possibly owing to a read error. CDR3 protein: CASSLAPTGYEQYF. The DNA of the CDR3 is TGTGCCAGCAGCCTAGCCCCGACAGGGTACGAGCAGTACTTC. This chain joins TRBV7-2 and TRBJ2-7; 7 bases map to TRBD1. Germline-derived CDR1 and CDR2 are SGHTA and FQGNSA. CDR3 size: 14 residues.

This chain connects TRBV28 to TRBJ1-1; a weak D match, TRBD1 (6 bases). From germline, CDR1 is MDHEN and CDR2 SYDVKM. V was cut by 3 bases and J by 1 base, with 9 bases left in between. CDR3 size: 14 residues. DNA for the CDR3: TGTGCCAGCAGTTTGGACAGACCGAACACTGAAGCTTTCTTT. This translates into CASSLDRPNTEAFF.

This sequence joins TRBV6-5 and TRBJ2-7; D not resolved. This CDR3 has 12 residues. V dropped 6 bases and J dropped 4 bases, with 10 bases sitting between them. The V gene's germline CDR1 is MNHEY and CDR2 SVGAGI. CDR3 in amino acids: CASSPDTYEQYF. CDR3 sequence (DNA): TGTGCCAGCAGCCCCGACACTTACGAGCAGTACTTC.

This clone was seen a few times. This chain links TRBV11-2 with TRBJ2-4, with TRBD1 matching over 8 bases. Germline V lookup: CDR1 SGHAT, CDR2 FQNNGV. The CDR3 spans 17 residues. The ends lost 1 base at V and 2 bases at J; junction bases unmatched: 7. This chain's CDR3 is CASSLGRQGASKNIQYF. DNA for the CDR3: TGTGCCAGCAGCTTAGGTCGGCAGGGGGCGTCCAAAAACATTCAGTACTTC.

This clone was counted between two and nine times. This chain joins TRBV19 and TRBJ1-5; D is perhaps TRBD1 (5 bases). CDR1 LNHDA and CDR2 SQIVND come from the germline V gene (reference sequence). The CDR3 is 14 residues long. The V gene lost 2 bases and the J gene lost 7 bases, with 12 bases spanning the gap. Written as DNA, the CDR3 is TGTGCCAGTAGTATACAGGGAATAGAACAGCCCCAGCATTTT. This sequence encodes CASSIQGIEQPQHF.

In this sample, this clone turned up a few times. The chain has TRBV28 and TRBJ1-6; the D is unclear. CDR1 and CDR2 (germline): MDHEN, SYDVKM. V lost 10 bases and J 4 bases, leaving 14 bases between the germline ends. The CDR3 has 14 residues. The CDR3 DNA sequence: TGTGCCACCTCTTTGGGGAGGTATAATTCACCCCTCCACTTT. This gives the protein CATSLGRYNSPLHF.

This clone turned up a few times. The chain links TRBV9 to TRBJ2-1, with D possibly being TRBD1 (5 bases). Germline CDR1 is SGDLS and CDR2 is YYNGEE. The CDR3 covers 14 residues. Between the trimmed V and J ends, which lost 4 bases and 7 bases, there was a span of 15 bases. Here the CDR3 DNA reads TGTGCCAGCAGCCCAGGGTCAGGGTGGAATGAGCAGTTCTTC. Protein sequence: CASSPGSGWNEQFF.

The chain combines TRBV2 with TRBJ2-7; D is perhaps TRBD1 (6 bases). The CDR3 sequence is 13 residues long. Trimming took 5 bases from V and 3 from J, leaving 11 bases between them. Looked up from germline, CDR1 is SNHLY and CDR2 is FYNNEI. The CDR3 reads CASSSPQGYEQYF. CDR3 nucleotide sequence: TGTGCCAGCAGTTCACCACAGGGCTACGAGCAGTACTTC.

This chain uses TRBV21-1 with TRBJ1-2; the table assigns TRBD1, which was not confirmed against the DNA. TRBV21-1 has pseudogene status. The CDR3 has 14 residues. The DNA of the CDR3 is TGTGCCAGCAGCATAATCGACAGAGAACGTGGCTACACCTTC. Its protein is CASSIIDRERGYTF.

The rearrangement joins TRBV4-1 to TRBJ2-5, with 9 bases identical to TRBD2. Germline V CDR1 and CDR2: MGHRA, YSYEKL. With V trimmed by 1 base and J by 5 bases, 11 bases remained unmatched. CDR3 length equals 17 residues. Here the CDR3 reads CASSQAPGGGDYETQYF. CDR3 nucleotides: TGCGCCAGCAGCCAAGCCCCCGGCGGGGGGGATTACGAGACCCAGTACTTC.

This clone was recorded a few times. The CDR3 does not end in the conserved phenylalanine or tryptophan, so this is likely a read error. The chain combines TRBV4-1 with TRBJ1-2, with TRBD1 identical over 7 bases. Germline CDR1 MGHRA, CDR2 YSYEKL. This CDR3 region has 13 residues. CDR3 nucleotides: TGCGACAGAAAGCATGTGCAGGGGGTCGGCTACACCGTC. It yields the protein CDRKHVQGVGYTV.

The chain has TRBV6-6 and TRBJ2-7; D is possibly TRBD2 (5 bases). CDR3 length: 12 residues. Trimming removed 8 bases from V and 4 bases from J, with 12 bases in between. Germline loops: CDR1 MNHNY, CDR2 SVGAGI (reference sequence). The CDR3 reads CASGRDLYEQYF. CDR3 nucleotides: TGTGCCAGCGGACGGGATTTATACGAGCAGTACTTC.

This rearrangement joins TRBV28 to TRBJ1-2; D perhaps matches TRBD1 (6 bases). Germline V gives CDR1 MDHEN, CDR2 SYDVKM. V was cut by 6 bases and J by 5 bases, with 19 bases left in between. This CDR3 comprises 15 residues. CDR3 sequence: CASRVIRGGSYGYTF. DNA of the CDR3: TGTGCCAGCAGAGTGATACGGGGGGGCAGTTATGGCTACACCTTC.

This clone has a handful of counts. The V and J genes are TRBV5-5 and TRBJ1-6, with D tentatively TRBD1 (5 bases). CDR3 length equals 13 residues. The V gene lost 2 bases and the J gene lost 10 bases, with 10 bases spanning the gap. CDR1 and CDR2 (germline): SGHKS, YYEKEE (reference sequence). CDR3 sequence: CASSLAGFSPLHF. CDR3 nucleotides: TGTGCCAGCAGCTTAGCAGGGTTCTCACCCCTCCACTTT.

This clone was seen a handful of times. The V gene is TRBV7-6, the J gene TRBJ2-1; TRBD1 matches at 9 bases. The junction had 6 bases not matched to a gene; V was cut back by 0 bases and J by 6 bases. Germline CDR1 and CDR2: SGHVS and FNYEAQ. The CDR3 spans 16 residues. The CDR3 reads CASSLAPGQGGNEQFF. In DNA form, the CDR3 reads TGTGCCAGCAGCTTAGCGCCGGGACAGGGCGGCAATGAGCAGTTCTTC.